This TCR beta chain originates from a study of T cells expressing NK-cell markers. Across the whole study: Underlying the TCR beta repertoires were sorted CD3+CD56+NKG2C+, CD3+CD56+NKG2C- and CD3+CD56-NKG2C+ T cells.

Study conclusions and caveats: The study found dominant NKG2C+ clonotypes at about 1.0-7.0% of CD8+ T cells in over 5 donors.

Making the TCR beta cDNA relied on 5'RACE template switching with UMIs. TCRdb reworked the 5' RACE reads into one entry per CDR3 protein, no DNA. The sample table sets out about 550,000 distinct CDR3 sequences. Of note for this clonotype: Its antigen is as yet unknown.

Germline values: CDR1 DFQATT, CDR2 SNEGSKA (reference sequence). The CDR3 consists of 17 residues. The chain uses TRBV20-1 and TRBJ2-2; the TCRdb D gene call, TRBD1, has no DNA to confirm it. This receptor was identified in a man between 18 and 35 years old in good health. Sequencing was done on a sample of blood T cells: a sorted CD56 or NKG2C T cell subset, CD4+ or CD8+ T cells, or bulk PBMC T cells (not recorded which). CDR3 sequence: CSAQGQGAWGITGELFF.